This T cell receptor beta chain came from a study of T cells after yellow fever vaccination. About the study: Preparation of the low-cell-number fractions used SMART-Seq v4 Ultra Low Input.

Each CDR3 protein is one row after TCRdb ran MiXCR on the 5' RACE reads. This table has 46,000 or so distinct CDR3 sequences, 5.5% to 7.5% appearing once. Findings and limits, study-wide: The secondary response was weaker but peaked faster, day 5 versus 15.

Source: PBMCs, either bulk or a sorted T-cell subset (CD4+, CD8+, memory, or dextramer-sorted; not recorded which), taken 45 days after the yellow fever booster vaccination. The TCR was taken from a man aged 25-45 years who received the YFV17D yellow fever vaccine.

The CDR3 DNA follows: TGTGCCGGTGCCCGGGACGTCCGTTCGGGCAATGAGCAGTTCTTC. It yields the protein CAGARDVRSGNEQFF. This chain connects TRBV11-2 to TRBJ2-1; D may match TRBD1 or TRBD2 (5 bases each). V was shortened by 11 bases and J by 6 bases, with 23 bases between the two germline ends. Germline CDR1 and CDR2: SGHAT and FQNNGV. CDR3 length: 15 residues.